This is a list of T cell receptor beta chains from one sample in a study of cytomegalovirus exposure and HLA in healthy donors. TCRdb's table, derived via immunoSEQ multiplex PCR, lists solely in-frame clones and lacks some. This table lists 45,000 or so clones. The specimen was PBMCs. The receptors were gathered from a male donor in good health and CMV-seronegative. CDR3s include the opening cysteine and the closing phenylalanine or tryptophan. A D gene is named only where the DNA matches it firmly. Clone size, where shown, is once, few, many, or a class for clones that have expanded.

d_call clone_size cdr3_length j_call v_call cdr3_aa cdr3_nt
. . 14 TRBJ2-3 TRBV10-3 CAISAGNGTDTQYF TGTGCCATCAGTGCAGGGAACGGCACAGATACGCAGTATTTT
TRBD1 . 17 TRBJ2-1 TRBV30 CAWSAIPGTGAINEQFF TGTGCCTGGAGCGCAATTCCCGGGACAGGCGCGATTAATGAGCAGTTCTTC
. . 15 TRBJ1-2 TRBV11-2 CASSLGGYREYGYTF TGTGCCAGCAGCTTAGGCGGCTATCGTGAGTACGGCTACACCTTC
TRBD2 . 15 TRBJ2-2 TRBV7-7 CASSLAGERTGELFF TGTGCCAGCAGCCTAGCGGGAGAACGCACCGGGGAGCTGTTTTTT
TRBD1 . 16 TRBJ2-5 TRBV30 CAWSVQYGQGRETQYF TGTGCCTGGAGTGTACAGTATGGACAGGGAAGGGAGACCCAGTACTTC
. . 17 TRBJ2-2 TRBV7-2 CASSSQRGTRNTGELFF TGTGCCAGCAGCTCCCAGAGGGGGACGAGGAACACCGGGGAGCTGTTTTTT
. . 13 TRBJ1-5 TRBV18 CATRGDGDRPQHF TGTGCCACCCGCGGTGACGGGGATCGGCCCCAGCATTTT
TRBD2 . 14 TRBJ2-1 TRBV7-9 CASSLSGNYNEQFF TGTGCCAGCAGTCTTAGCGGGAACTACAATGAGCAGTTCTTC
. . 14 TRBJ2-7 TRBV15 CATSRGGQGGEQYF TGTGCCACCAGCAGAGGGGGCCAGGGTGGCGAGCAGTACTTC
. . 16 TRBJ2-1 TRBV15 CAAAPGGRDWTNEQFF TGTGCGGCCGCCCCAGGGGGGAGAGATTGGACAAATGAGCAGTTCTTC
. . 14 TRBJ1-1 TRBV15 CATRKGGADTEAFF TGTGCCACCAGGAAGGGGGGGGCCGACACTGAAGCTTTCTTT
. . 16 TRBJ2-5 TRBV5-1 CASSSGGHRSGETQYF TGCGCCAGCAGCTCGGGGGGCCATCGGTCGGGGGAGACCCAGTACTTC
. . 12 TRBJ1-2 TRBV30 CAWVRWGEGYTF TGTGCCTGGGTCCGGTGGGGGGAAGGCTACACCTTC
TRBD1 . 14 TRBJ2-5 TRBV4-1 CASSPGQVMETQYF TGCGCCAGCAGCCCGGGACAGGTCATGGAGACCCAGTACTTC
TRBD2 . 16 TRBJ2-1 TRBV5-4 CASRGPGLAGTNEQFF TGTGCCAGCAGGGGCCCCGGACTAGCGGGGACCAATGAGCAGTTCTTC
. . 13 TRBJ1-1 TRBV6-4 CASRRGSLPEAFF TGTGCCAGCAGACGGGGGTCTCTGCCTGAAGCTTTCTTT
TRBD2 . 12 TRBJ2-7 TRBV5-5 CASSPGGYEQYF TGTGCCAGCAGCCCGGGGGGGTACGAGCAGTACTTC
. . 14 TRBJ2-3 TRBV5-1 CASSLGTGTDTQYF TGCGCCAGCAGCTTGGGGACAGGCACAGATACGCAGTATTTT
. . 15 TRBJ1-2 TRBV27 CASSLRGLGNYGYTF TGTGCCAGCAGTTTAAGGGGGTTGGGGAACTATGGCTACACCTTC
. . 14 TRBJ1-2 TRBV4-2 CASSQDLGAKGYTF TGTGCCAGCAGCCAAGATCTAGGGGCCAAAGGCTACACCTTC
. . 13 TRBJ1-2 TRBV7-9 CASRKDTNYGYTF TGTGCCAGCAGAAAGGACACAAACTATGGCTACACCTTC
. . 13 TRBJ1-1 TRBV7-3 CASSGHPNTEAFF TGTGCCAGCTCCGGACACCCGAACACTGAAGCTTTCTTT
. . 14 TRBJ2-3 TRBV15 CATSRGTRSDTQYF TGTGCCACCAGCAGAGGAACTCGTTCGGATACGCAGTATTTT
. . 14 TRBJ2-1 TRBV7-9 CASSPSSAYNEQFF TGTGCCAGCAGCCCCTCTAGTGCCTACAATGAGCAGTTCTTC
. medium-sized 13 TRBJ2-1 TRBV4-1 CASSQVGGDEQFF TGCGCCAGCAGCCAAGTAGGGGGAGATGAGCAGTTCTTC
. . 14 TRBJ1-3 TRBV28 CASSFWTTGNTIYF TGTGCCAGCAGTTTCTGGACAACTGGAAACACCATATATTTT
. . 15 TRBJ2-7 TRBV11-2 CASSPQRGGVNEQYF TGTGCCAGCAGCCCCCAGAGGGGGGGGGTCAACGAGCAGTACTTC
TRBD1 . 13 TRBJ1-1 TRBV29-1 CSVPGTGEYEAFF TGCAGCGTTCCCGGGACAGGGGAGTATGAAGCTTTCTTT
. . 13 TRBJ1-2 TRBV9 CASGRPRFYGYTF TGTGCCAGCGGTCGTCCGCGGTTTTATGGCTACACCTTC
. . 12 TRBJ2-1 TRBV11-2 CASSSVSNSRFF TGTGCCAGCAGCTCCGTTAGTAATTCTCGGTTCTTC
. . 14 TRBJ2-2 TRBV6-5 CASSYQGEAGELFF TGTGCCAGCAGTTATCAGGGGGAGGCCGGGGAGCTGTTTTTT
. . 16 TRBJ1-2 TRBV2 CASSEYLPGRNYGYTF TGTGCCAGCAGTGAATATCTCCCCGGCAGGAACTATGGCTACACCTTC
. . 17 TRBJ2-1 TRBV4-1 CASSQEVSVFSYNEQFF TGCGCCAGCAGCCAAGAAGTTAGCGTCTTCTCCTACAATGAGCAGTTCTTC
. . 16 TRBJ1-6 TRBV4-1 CASSQSSGQGNSPLHF TGCGCCAGCAGCCAATCGTCGGGGCAGGGGAATTCACCCCTCCACTTT
. . 16 TRBJ1-2 TRBV18 CASSPPRREGRRGYTF TGTGCCAGCTCACCCCCACGGCGGGAGGGGAGGAGAGGCTACACCTTC
. . 13 TRBJ2-3 TRBV5-1 CASSLTITDTQYF TGCGCCAGCAGCTTGACTATCACAGATACGCAGTATTTT
TRBD2 . 16 TRBJ2-4 TRBV19 CATSGVETEAKNIQYF TGTGCCACTAGCGGGGTGGAGACTGAAGCCAAAAACATTCAGTACTTC
TRBD1 . 16 TRBJ2-6 TRBV7-9 CASSPMTGVGANVLTF TGTGCCAGCAGCCCCATGACAGGGGTTGGGGCCAACGTCCTGACTTTC
TRBD1 . 16 TRBJ2-6 TRBV2 CASSVSTGVGANVLTF TGTGCCAGCAGTGTTTCGACAGGGGTTGGGGCCAACGTCCTGACTTTC
. . 14 TRBJ2-2 TRBV11-2 CASSPGPGTGELFF TGTGCCAGCAGCCCCGGCCCGGGTACCGGGGAGCTGTTTTTT
TRBD1 . 12 TRBJ1-2 TRBV28 CASSRQGLYYTF TGTGCCAGCAGCCGACAGGGTTTGTACTACACCTTC
. . 17 TRBJ2-3 TRBV4-3 CASSGEATSRVTDTQYF TGCGCCAGCAGCGGGGAGGCTACTAGCCGGGTCACAGATACGCAGTATTTT
TRBD1 . 13 TRBJ2-7 TRBV6-5 CASRKDRAYEQYF TGTGCCAGCAGAAAGGACAGGGCTTACGAGCAGTACTTC
. . 12 TRBJ1-5 TRBV2 CASSSPLQPQHF TGTGCCAGCAGTAGCCCCTTGCAGCCCCAGCATTTT
. . 15 TRBJ2-7 TRBV9 CASSALQGNSYEQYF TGTGCCAGCAGCGCTTTACAGGGAAACTCCTACGAGCAGTACTTC
TRBD1 . 16 TRBJ1-4 TRBV30 CAWRATRGQKGEKLFF TGTGCCTGGAGAGCCACGAGGGGGCAGAAGGGTGAAAAACTGTTTTTT